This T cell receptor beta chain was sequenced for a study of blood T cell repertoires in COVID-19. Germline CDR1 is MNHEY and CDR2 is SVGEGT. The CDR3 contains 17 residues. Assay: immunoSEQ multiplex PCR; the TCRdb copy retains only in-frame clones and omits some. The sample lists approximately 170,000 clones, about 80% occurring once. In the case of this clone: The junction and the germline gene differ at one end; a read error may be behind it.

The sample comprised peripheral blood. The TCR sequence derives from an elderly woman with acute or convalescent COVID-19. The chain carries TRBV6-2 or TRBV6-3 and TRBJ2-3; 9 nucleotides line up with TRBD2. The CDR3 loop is CTSSLYIVAGGTDTQYF. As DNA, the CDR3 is TGTACCAGCAGTTTATACATAGTAGCGGGGGGCACAGATACGCAGTATTTT.